This is a list of T cell receptor beta chains from one sample in a study of blood T cells in healthy people across ages. TCRdb ran MiXCR on the 5' RACE reads and lists one entry per CDR3 protein. The repertoire consists of around 750,000 distinct CDR3 sequences, with 53% occurring once and the leading ten covering approximately 41%. The sequencing input was blood. These receptors all come from a man older than 75 in good health. CDR3s include the opening cysteine and the closing phenylalanine or tryptophan. The order of the fields is D gene, V gene, J gene, clone size, CDR3 DNA, CDR3 protein. A D gene is named only where the DNA matches it firmly. The size of a clone is reported for some rows only, either as once, few or many, or as a class for expanded clones.

TRBD1	TRBV9	TRBJ2-7	NA	TGTGCCAGCAGCATCTCCGGGACAGGGAGGAACGAGCAGTACTTC	CASSISGTGRNEQYF
NA	TRBV9	TRBJ1-4	NA	TGTGCCAGCAGCGTAGAGTCCGGGGGCTTGGGATCTGAAAAACTGTTTTTT	CASSVESGGLGSEKLFF
TRBD2	TRBV20-1	TRBJ2-5	NA	TGCAGTGCTAGAGAGGGACTAAGGCAAGAGACCCAGTACTTC	CSAREGLRQETQYF
TRBD2	TRBV12-5	TRBJ2-3	once	TGTGCTAGTGGTGGGGGGGTTGGAGATACGCAGTATTTT	CASGGGVGDTQYF
TRBD1	TRBV24-1	TRBJ1-2	NA	TGTGCCACCAGTGATTTAGGGACAGTAGGCTACACCTTC	CATSDLGTVGYTF
TRBD2	TRBV6-1	TRBJ2-7	NA	TGTGCCAGCAGCCACGGAAAAAAAGGGACTAGCGCTTCCTACGAGCAGTACTTC	CASSHGKKGTSASYEQYF
NA	TRBV7-7	TRBJ2-1	few	TGTGCCAGCAGCTTAGGGTCCGGGGAGTACAATGAGCAGTTCTTC	CASSLGSGEYNEQFF
NA	TRBV12-3/TRBV12-4	TRBJ2-7	NA	TGTGCCAGCAGTTTGGCAGGGGTAGATTACGAGCAGTACTTC	CASSLAGVDYEQYF
NA	TRBV5-1	TRBJ2-7	NA	TGCGCCAGCAGCTTGGACAGTAGCGTGGTTGAGCAGTACTTC	CASSLDSSVVEQYF
NA	TRBV29-1	TRBJ1-1	NA	TGCAGCGGAGGGGGAACTGAAGCTTTCTTT	CSGGGTEAFF
TRBD2	TRBV5-1	TRBJ2-3	NA	TGCGCCAGCAGCTCCGGGACTAGCGTGTCAGATACGCAGTATTTT	CASSSGTSVSDTQYF
NA	TRBV10-3	TRBJ2-7	few	TGTGCCATCAGTGATGGGGGCGCCTACGAGCAGTACTTC	CAISDGGAYEQYF
TRBD1	TRBV5-1	TRBJ2-7	few	TGCGCCAGCAGCACCGGGACAGGGGTCTTTTCCGAGCAGTACTTC	CASSTGTGVFSEQYF
TRBD2	TRBV5-1	TRBJ2-1	few	TGCGCCAGCAGCCATGGACTAGCGGGAGCCTACAATGAGCAGTTCTTC	CASSHGLAGAYNEQFF
TRBD1	TRBV5-1	TRBJ2-1	NA	TGCGCCAGCAGCTTGGCTAGGGACAGGGTAATCAATGAGCAGTTCTTC	CASSLARDRVINEQFF
TRBD2	TRBV5-5	TRBJ2-7	many	TGTGCCAGCACCGACCCGGGGGGGGTGACGAACTCCTACGAGCAGTACTTC	CASTDPGGVTNSYEQYF
NA	TRBV7-2	TRBJ2-7	few	TGTGCCAGCAGCTTATTTGAAGGGGCCGAGCAGTACTTC	CASSLFEGAEQYF
TRBD1	TRBV11-2	TRBJ2-7	NA	TGTGCCAGCAGCTTAGAGGGCAGGGGGCCATACGAGCAGTACTTC	CASSLEGRGPYEQYF
TRBD2	TRBV7-2	TRBJ2-3	NA	TGTGCCAGCAGCTCTGGGCGGGAGCACAGAGACGCGTATTTT	CASSSGREHRDAYF
NA	TRBV7-9	TRBJ2-7	NA	TGTGCCAGCAGCTTTTCGATAGGAGGCGCGGACGAGCAGTACTTC	CASSFSIGGADEQYF
TRBD2	TRBV20-1	TRBJ2-5	NA	TGCAGTGCTAGAATCCCACGACTAGCGGGAGGGCCCTGGCAAGAGACCCAGTACTTC	CSARIPRLAGGPWQETQYF
NA	TRBV4-1	TRBJ2-2	NA	TGCGCCAGCAGCCATATTACCGGGACTCTTGACGGGGAGCTGTTTTTT	CASSHITGTLDGELFF
TRBD1	TRBV29-1	TRBJ2-4	NA	TGCAGCGTTGAAGGACAGGGGGCCAAAAACATTCAGTACTTC	CSVEGQGAKNIQYF
NA	TRBV6-6	TRBJ2-7	NA	TGTGCCACCGGGTTGGGAGTTTACGAGCAGTACTTC	CATGLGVYEQYF
TRBD2	TRBV6-5	TRBJ2-1	NA	TGTGCCAGCAGAACTAGCGGGAGGGCCCTCAATGAGCAGTTCTTC	CASRTSGRALNEQFF
TRBD1	TRBV4-1	TRBJ1-1	few	TGCGCCAGCAGCCCCAAGGGACAGGATAACACTGAAGCTTTCTTT	CASSPKGQDNTEAFF
NA	TRBV27	TRBJ2-7	NA	TGTGCCAGCAGAACTGGACCTGCCTACGAGCAGTACTTC	CASRTGPAYEQYF
NA	TRBV5-1	TRBJ2-1	NA	TGCGCCAGCAGCTTGGATCTAGCTAGGGATGAGCAGGTCTTC	CASSLDLARDEQVF
TRBD1	TRBV6-1	TRBJ2-1	NA	TGTGCCGGCAAAGGGGACAGGACAACAAGTGAGCAGTTCTTC	CAGKGDRTTSEQFF
NA	TRBV11-2	TRBJ2-3	once	TGTGCCAGCAGCTTAGGGAGGGGGAAACACACAGATACGCAGTATTTT	CASSLGRGKHTDTQYF
NA	TRBV7-2	TRBJ2-5	NA	TGTGCCAGCAGCGTAAGGGGCATGCAGACCCAGTACTTC	CASSVRGMQTQYF
TRBD1	TRBV24-1	TRBJ2-1	NA	TGTGCCACCAGTGATGCCATGACAGGGGGCTCCTACAATGAGCAGTTCTTC	CATSDAMTGGSYNEQFF
TRBD1	TRBV20-1	TRBJ1-6	NA	TGCAGTGCTAGACCAGGGGGCAATTCACCCCTCCACTTT	CSARPGGNSPLHF
TRBD1	TRBV2	TRBJ2-2	NA	TGTGCCAGCAGTGAATTGGGTCAGGGGGCGGCAAACACCGGGGAGCTGTTTTTT	CASSELGQGAANTGELFF
TRBD2	TRBV7-2	TRBJ2-5	few	TGTGCCAGCAGCTTAGATGGGAGGGGTCAGGAGACCCAGTACTTC	CASSLDGRGQETQYF
TRBD1	TRBV6-6	TRBJ1-6	NA	TGTGCCAGCAGAGACTCCCAGGGGGGTGTTAATAATTCACCCCTCCACTTT	CASRDSQGGVNNSPLHF
TRBD2	TRBV20-1	TRBJ2-1	NA	TGCAGTGCAACCGGACTAGCGGGGAGGGATGAGCAGTTCTTC	CSATGLAGRDEQFF
TRBD1	TRBV29-1	TRBJ1-2	NA	TGCAGCGGTGAGGGACAGGGGATCCATGGCTACACCTTC	CSGEGQGIHGYTF
NA	TRBV20-1	TRBJ2-1	NA	TGCAGTGCTAGAGAGCTAGGGGCCTACAATGAGCAGTTCTTC	CSARELGAYNEQFF
NA	TRBV5-5	TRBJ2-1	NA	TGTGCCAGCAGCTTGGGGGGCGGCCCTCTTTCCAATGAGCAGTTCTTC	CASSLGGGPLSNEQFF
NA	TRBV21-1	TRBJ2-5	NA	TGTGCCAGCAGCAAAGCGCTTCAAGGGGATGAGACCCAGTACTTC	CASSKALQGDETQYF
TRBD1	TRBV29-1	TRBJ2-1	NA	TGCAGCGTTGGGACAGGGGGATGGGGTGAGCAGTTCTTC	CSVGTGGWGEQFF
NA	TRBV7-3	TRBJ2-5	many	TGTGCCAGCAGCTTAGGGGCTACGGAGACCCAGTACTTC	CASSLGATETQYF
NA	TRBV5-1	TRBJ2-5	NA	TGCGCCAGCAGCCCGGCGGTCGGAGGGATGGAGACCCAGTACTTC	CASSPAVGGMETQYF
NA	TRBV20-1	TRBJ1-2	NA	TGCAGTGCTACCGAGTGGGCCGAAGACGAAGCTAACTATGGCTACACCTTC	CSATEWAEDEANYGYTF
TRBD1	TRBV29-1	TRBJ1-2	few	TGCAGCGTTGAAGATGCCGGGACAGGCTATGGCTACACCTTC	CSVEDAGTGYGYTF
TRBD2	TRBV7-3	TRBJ2-3	few	TGTGCCAGCAGCTTAATTGGTCTAGCGGGAGGAGCAGATACGCAGTATTTT	CASSLIGLAGGADTQYF
NA	TRBV27	TRBJ2-7	NA	TGTGCCAGCAGATCGGGACTTACCTACGAGCAGTACTTC	CASRSGLTYEQYF